The 31 T cell receptor beta chains below all came from one sample that was sequenced in a study of T cells in Graves' hyperthyroidism and ophthalmopathy. TCR beta CDR3 regions were amplified from RNA. The HTBI set primed first-round TCR CDR3 RT-PCR. TCRdb re-analysed the multiplex PCR reads in MiXCR, keeping a single row per CDR3 protein. The sample has about 700,000 distinct CDR3 sequences, 45% seen once; the top ten hold under 8.5%. Sequencing used peripheral blood or thyroid tissue (not recorded which). These receptors were obtained from an adult man with Graves' disease, either hyperthyroidism or ophthalmopathy (not recorded which).

This clonotype appeared a few times. The V call is TRBV25-1, the J call TRBJ2-3, with a possible D match to TRBD1 (5 bases). The V end lost 4 bases, the J end lost 1 base, and 9 bases lay between the germline ends. This CDR3 region has 14 residues. The germline V gene encodes CDR1 MGHDK and CDR2 SYGVNS. Written as DNA, the CDR3 is TGTGCCAGCAGTGTAGGGGTTGGCACAGATACGCAGTATTTT. Translation: CASSVGVGTDTQYF.

V gene TRBV25-1 combines with J gene TRBJ1-2, with 7 bases aligning to TRBD1. The CDR3 is 14 residues long. V gave up 3 bases and J gave up 6 bases; unmatched junction bases: 7. CDR1 and CDR2 (germline): MGHDK, SYGVNS. This CDR3 is CASSDPLTGHGYTF. The CDR3 nucleotides are TGTGCCAGCAGTGATCCCTTGACAGGGCATGGCTACACCTTC.

V is TRBV19 and J is TRBJ2-2; D not resolved. The CDR3 totals 14 residues. Germline V lookup: CDR1 LNHDA, CDR2 SQIVND (reference sequence). The V end was cut by 7 bases, the J end by 3 bases, with 12 bases between. The CDR3 DNA reads as TGTGCCAGTAAGGTCGGGTGGGACACCGGGGAGCTGTTTTTT. Protein: CASKVGWDTGELFF.

About this clonotype itself: Just one base apart from a much larger clone, this may be a read error. Here the CDR3 omits its conserved ending phenylalanine or tryptophan, so a read error is the likely source. The V gene is TRBV10-2, the J gene TRBJ1-1; D is ambiguous. This CDR3 has 11 amino acids. Germline CDR1 and CDR2: WSHSY and SAAADI. Trimming shortened V by 5 bases and J by 5 bases, and 6 bases separated the two germline ends. CDR3 bases: TGCGCCAGCAGTCGACGGACTGAAGCTTTCCTT. Its protein is CASSRRTEAFL.

At least ten counts were recorded for this clonotype. The V and J genes are TRBV29-1 and TRBJ1-1; the match to TRBD1 covers 9 bases. The V segment lost 3 bases and the J segment 0 bases; nucleotides outside the gene matches: 2. Germline-derived CDR1 and CDR2 are SQVTM and ANQGSEA. This CDR3 region has 14 residues. The CDR3 sequence is CSVDGTGMNTEAFF. The DNA of the CDR3 is TGCAGCGTTGACGGGACAGGGATGAACACTGAAGCTTTCTTT.

V gene TRBV7-4 combines with J gene TRBJ2-7; D unresolved. The germline V gene encodes CDR1 SGHVT and CDR2 SQSDAQ. V lost 6 bases and J 2 bases, leaving 17 bases between the germline ends. This CDR3 is built from 15 residues. This chain's CDR3 is CASSASTTVTYEQYF. The CDR3 DNA reads TGTGCCAGCAGTGCTAGTACGACGGTGACCTACGAGCAGTACTTC.

The table lists this clonotype with a few counts. This rearrangement joins TRBV7-9 to TRBJ2-5; tentative D call: TRBD2 (6 bases). Per the germline V gene, CDR1 is SEHNR and CDR2 is FQNEAQ (reference sequence). Trimming stripped 5 bases from V and 2 bases from J, with 21 bases between. The CDR3 loop spans 17 amino acids. CDR3 sequence reads: CASSRRLATIGQETQYF. The CDR3 bases are TGTGCCAGCAGCCGACGCCTAGCGACAATAGGGCAAGAGACCCAGTACTTC.

The chain uses TRBV19 and TRBJ1-6; D not certain. CDR1 is LNHDA, CDR2 SQIVND, per germline (reference sequence). The V gene lost 2 bases and the J gene lost 4 bases, with 9 bases spanning the gap. The CDR3 is 15 amino acids. The CDR3 bases are TGTGCCAGTAGTATATATGGGGAATATAATTCACCCCTCCACTTT. Translation: CASSIYGEYNSPLHF.

This clonotype showed up just a few times. V is TRBV20-1 and J is TRBJ2-7; TRBD1 agrees at 8 bases. Per germline, CDR1 DFQATT and CDR2 SNEGSKA (reference sequence). Trimming removed 5 bases from V and 4 bases from J; junction bases left unmatched: 4. The CDR3 is 12 residues long. CDR3: CSAPRQGYEQYF. CDR3 DNA sequence: TGCAGTGCTCCTCGACAGGGGTACGAGCAGTACTTC.

The chain has TRBV6-6 and TRBJ1-2; D perhaps matches TRBD1 (6 bases). Per germline, CDR1 MNHNY and CDR2 SVGAGI (reference sequence). This CDR3 is 15 amino acids long. Trimming shortened V by 4 bases and J by 4 bases, and 16 bases separated the two germline ends. The CDR3 DNA sequence: TGTGCCAGCAGTTTAGGGGTTAAAGGGGGCTATGGCTACACCTTC. It yields the protein CASSLGVKGGYGYTF.

Notes on this clonotype: It may be a read error: a sequence one base away is much more abundant. The V call is TRBV7-8, the J call TRBJ2-7; 7 bases are shared with TRBD1. Germline assignment: CDR1 SGHVS and CDR2 FQNEAQ. V shed 4 bases and J 2 bases; nucleotides not matched to a gene: 8. The CDR3 runs 15 residues. The CDR3 sequence is CASSSRQGHAYEQYF. CDR3 nucleotides: TGTGCCAGCAGCTCGCGACAGGGCCATGCCTACGAGCAGTACTTC. Based on the CDR3 plus reference TRBV7-8 and TRBJ2-7, the full variable domain is GAGVSQSPRYKVAKRGQDVALRCDPISGHVSLFWYQQALGQGPEFLTYFQNEAQLDKSGLPSDRFFAERPEGSVSTLKIQRTQQEDSAVYLCASSSRQGHAYEQYFGPGTRLTVT.

The table lists this clonotype with a few counts. CDR3: CASSPDLQGGNTEAFF. As DNA, the CDR3 is TGCGCCAGCAGCCCCGACTTACAAGGCGGGAACACTGAAGCTTTCTTT. This chain connects TRBV5-1 to TRBJ1-1; D is uncertain. This CDR3 has 16 amino acids. Trimming pared 4 bases from V and 1 base from J, leaving 17 bases between. Looked up from germline, CDR1 is SGHRS and CDR2 is YFSETQ.

The chain links TRBV19 to TRBJ1-4; a weak D match, TRBD1 (5 bases). The V gene's germline CDR1 is LNHDA and CDR2 SQIVND (reference sequence). V dropped 11 bases and J dropped 6 bases, with 19 bases sitting between them. CDR3 size: 14 residues. The CDR3 is CAWSFPAGHEKLFF. The CDR3 DNA follows: TGTGCCTGGAGTTTCCCCGCAGGGCATGAAAAACTGTTTTTT.

This chain uses TRBV5-5 with TRBJ1-5; 7 bases fit TRBD1. The ends lost 3 bases at V and 0 bases at J; junction bases unmatched: 3. In germline, CDR1 is SGHKS, CDR2 YYEKEE (reference sequence). CDR3 size: 15 residues. CDR3 amino acids: CASSSGTDSNQPQHF. For the CDR3, the DNA is TGTGCCAGCAGCTCGGGGACAGATAGCAATCAGCCCCAGCATTTT.

This chain connects TRBV5-4 to TRBJ1-2, with TRBD1 identical over 7 bases. Per germline, CDR1 SGHNT and CDR2 YYREEE (reference sequence). V lost 7 bases, J lost 4 bases, and 7 bases stayed unmatched. The CDR3 has 13 amino acids. The CDR3 region is CASALPGGYGYTF. The CDR3 DNA is TGTGCCAGCGCCCTTCCAGGGGGCTATGGCTACACCTTC.

As to this clonotype: One junction end disagrees with the germline gene, perhaps due to a read error. The rearrangement links TRBV5-1 to TRBJ1-2, with 9 bases identical to TRBD1. This CDR3 spans 14 amino acids. CDR1 SGHRS and CDR2 YFSETQ come from the germline V gene. This chain's CDR3 is CATTGTGSNYGYTF. The CDR3 DNA follows: TGTGCCACTACCGGGACAGGGTCGAACTATGGCTACACCTTC.

This chain joins TRBV2 and TRBJ1-2; maybe TRBD1 (6 bases). CDR3 size: 15 residues. The germline gives CDR1 SNHLY, CDR2 FYNNEI. With 8 bases removed from V and 8 bases from J, the gap between germline ends came to 24 bases. DNA of the CDR3: TGTGCCAGCCAAGGGGGTGGACTAGCGGGGTACGGCTACACCTTC. Translation: CASQGGGLAGYGYTF.

Only a few counts were recorded for this clonotype. This chain connects TRBV6-5 to TRBJ2-5; 9 bases fit TRBD2. This CDR3 contains 17 residues. J lost 2 bases, V lost 0 bases, and 7 bases had no gene match. Germline CDR1 and CDR2: MNHEY and SVGAGI. The CDR3 bases are TGTGCCAGCAGTTACTCGAAAGCGGGGGGAGGACAAGAGACCCAGTACTTC. This sequence encodes CASSYSKAGGGQETQYF.

Remarks on this clonotype: Being one base from a much bigger clone, this may be a read error. The V call is TRBV24-1, the J call TRBJ1-2; no definite D call. CDR3 length: 12 residues. Trimming took off 2 bases at V and 8 bases at J, with 8 bases between the two ends. In germline, CDR1 is KGHDR, CDR2 SFDVKD. The CDR3 reads CATSDSDGGYTF. The CDR3 DNA sequence: TGTGCCACCAGTGATTCCGACGGGGGCTACACCTTC.

This chain joins TRBV5-1 and TRBJ1-1; D unclear. From germline, CDR1 is SGHRS and CDR2 YFSETQ. With 6 bases removed from V and 7 bases from J, the gap between germline ends came to 10 bases. The CDR3 has 11 amino acids. CDR3 sequence: CASTLHGEAFF. In DNA form, the CDR3 reads TGCGCCAGCACCCTGCATGGTGAAGCTTTCTTT.

This clonotype appeared many times. This sequence joins TRBV5-6 and TRBJ1-2; no reliable D call. The length of the CDR3 is 13 residues. With 2 bases removed from V and 1 base from J, the gap between germline ends came to 6 bases. The V gene's germline CDR1 is SGHDT and CDR2 YYEEEE. The CDR3 sequence: CASSFGSNYGYTF. The CDR3 region has the DNA TGTGCCAGCAGCTTCGGCAGTAACTATGGCTACACCTTC.

This clonotype was detected ten times or more. The gene calls are TRBV5-1 and TRBJ2-7; perhaps TRBD2 as D (7 bases). Trimming took 1 base from V and 5 from J, leaving 10 bases between them. Germline values: CDR1 SGHRS, CDR2 YFSETQ. This CDR3 spans 13 amino acids. CDR3 loop: CASSLRGADEQYF. CDR3 DNA sequence: TGCGCCAGCAGCTTGCGGGGGGCGGACGAGCAGTACTTC.

A word on this clonotype: At one end, the junction sequence differs from germline, possibly due to a read error. The genes are TRBV7-3 and TRBJ1-3; D ambiguous. From germline, CDR1 is SGHTA and CDR2 FQGTGA. This CDR3 has 14 residues. The CDR3 sequence: CASSLTVAGNTIYF. Here the CDR3 DNA reads TGTGCCAGCAGCCTAACAGTAGCGGGAAACACCATATATTTT. Full variable domain (remainder filled in from reference TRBV7-3 and TRBJ1-3): GAGVSQTPSNKVTEKGKYVELRCDPISGHTALYWYRQSLGQGPEFLIYFQGTGAADDSGLPNDRFFAVRPEGSVSTLKIQRTERGDSAVYLCASSLTVAGNTIYFGEGSWLTVV.

This rearrangement joins TRBV20-1 to TRBJ2-7; D is uncertain. The CDR3 has 13 residues. Trimming stripped 0 bases from V and 0 bases from J, with 6 bases between. The germline gives CDR1 DFQATT, CDR2 SNEGSKA (reference sequence). The CDR3 bases are TGCAGTGCTAGAGATGTGGGCTCCTACGAGCAGTACTTC. Protein product: CSARDVGSYEQYF.

This clonotype was seen repeatedly, ten times or more. Germline is not matched at one junction end, which may reflect a read error. V is TRBV7-7 and J is TRBJ2-5; 13 bases match TRBD2. The V gene's germline CDR1 is SSHAT and CDR2 FNYEAQ (reference sequence). This CDR3 is 16 amino acids long. The CDR3 DNA reads as TGTGCTAGCAGCCACGGACTAGCGGGGGCAGACGAGACCCAGTACTTC. Amino acids: CASSHGLAGADETQYF.

This clonotype appeared a single time. This sequence joins TRBV12-3 or TRBV12-4 and TRBJ2-7; D is unclear. This CDR3 is built from 13 residues. Deletions cut 1 base from V and 5 bases from J, with 9 bases between. The CDR3 sequence is CASSLGSNDEQYF. The CDR3 DNA is TGTGCCAGCAGTTTAGGGTCAAACGACGAGCAGTACTTC.

The rearrangement uses TRBV7-8 and TRBJ2-2; D gene ambiguous. The germline V and J ends were trimmed by 1 base and 1 base, with 7 bases remaining between them. CDR1 and CDR2 from the germline V gene are SGHVS and FQNEAQ. The CDR3 has 15 residues. The CDR3 coding sequence is TGTGCCAGCAGCTTAGAAATGCGGAACACCGGGGAGCTGTTTTTT. Encoded protein: CASSLEMRNTGELFF.

The genes are TRBV29-1 and TRBJ2-2, with D perhaps matching TRBD1 (6 bases). Germline V CDR1 and CDR2: SQVTM, ANQGSEA. The CDR3 covers 13 residues. Trimming took off 6 bases at V and 1 base at J, with 9 bases between the two ends. The CDR3 DNA sequence: TGCAGCGTGCCGGGACAGAACACCGGGGAGCTGTTTTTT. This gives the protein CSVPGQNTGELFF.

This clonotype was seen many times. The rearrangement uses TRBV2 and TRBJ2-5, with D possibly being TRBD1 (5 bases). V was trimmed by 8 bases and J by 1 base, leaving 11 bases between them. The CDR3 runs to 13 residues. Looked up from germline, CDR1 is SNHLY and CDR2 is FYNNEI. CDR3 DNA sequence: TGTGCCAGCTGCTGCCAGGGCCAAGAGACCCAGTACTTC. Amino acid sequence: CASCCQGQETQYF. The full variable domain, in which reference TRBV2 and TRBJ2-5 provide the parts outside the CDR3, is EPEVTQTPSHQVTQMGQEVILRCVPISNHLYFYWYRQILGQKVEFLVSFYNNEISEKSEIFDDQFSVERPDGSNFTLKIRSTKLEDSAMYFCASCCQGQETQYFGPGTRLLVL.

The V call is TRBV7-9, the J call TRBJ1-4; D is perhaps TRBD1 (5 bases). CDR1 and CDR2 (germline): SEHNR, FQNEAQ (reference sequence). V was cut by 6 bases and J by 5 bases, with 13 bases left in between. The CDR3 spans 14 residues. CDR3: CASRNDQGNEKLFF. The CDR3 DNA reads as TGTGCCAGCAGAAACGACCAGGGCAATGAAAAACTGTTTTTT.

The chain recombines TRBV20-1 with TRBJ2-5; 9 bases are shared with TRBD1. Germline CDR1 reads DFQATT; CDR2 reads SNEGSKA (reference sequence). CDR3 length: 13 amino acids. The ends lost 7 bases at V and 3 bases at J; junction bases unmatched: 6. The CDR3 protein is CSGRTGEEETQYF. The CDR3 DNA reads TGCAGTGGGCGGACAGGGGAAGAAGAGACCCAGTACTTC.